The 20 T cell receptor beta chains reported below all come from one sample, sequenced in a study of blood T cells in healthy people across ages. Alongside a J-beta primer mix, a sample-barcoded 5' primer served in a second PCR lasting 7 to 11 cycles. TCRdb reprocessed the 5' RACE reads via MiXCR and lists one record per CDR3 protein. The sample yields over a million distinct CDR3 sequences, 35% to 50% seen once. The sequenced sample consisted of blood. All receptors derive from a woman between 55 and 75 years old in good health.

The chain employs TRBV7-3 and TRBJ2-6; D gene ambiguous. V gave up 3 bases and J gave up 4 bases, with 10 bases separating them. Germline CDR1 is SGHTA and CDR2 is FQGTGA. The CDR3 covers 15 residues. DNA of the CDR3: TGTGCCAGCAGCTTTAAAAGGTCAGGGGCCAACGTCCTGACTTTC. Translation: CASSFKRSGANVLTF.

V usage is TRBV28 and J usage is TRBJ2-7, with 8 bases that match TRBD1. CDR3 length: 15 residues. Losses at the gene ends were 4 bases for V and 4 bases for J; bases not matched to a gene: 9. Germline V gene sequence: CDR1 MDHEN, CDR2 SYDVKM. The CDR3 loop reads CASSSGTGKRYEQYF. DNA for the CDR3: TGTGCCAGCAGTTCTGGGACAGGCAAACGTTACGAGCAGTACTTC.

The CDR3 region has the DNA TGTGCCAGCAGTCCCCAGGGAATTCCCTTGGGCGGCTACACCTTC. Translated, it gives CASSPQGIPLGGYTF. This chain joins TRBV27 and TRBJ1-2; tentatively, D is TRBD1 (5 bases). There are 15 residues in the CDR3. V was pared by 5 bases and J by 8 bases, with 21 bases between. Germline CDR1 MNHEY, CDR2 SMNVEV (reference sequence).

V usage is TRBV27 and J usage is TRBJ1-2, with 7 bases matching TRBD1. V lost 5 bases, J lost 7 bases, and 7 bases stayed unmatched. The CDR3 runs 13 residues. Per germline, CDR1 MNHEY and CDR2 SMNVEV (reference sequence). This chain's CDR3 is CASSVQGYGGYTF. CDR3 coding DNA: TGTGCCAGCAGTGTACAGGGGTACGGTGGCTACACCTTC.

The rearrangement links TRBV29-1 to TRBJ2-3; D gene ambiguous. Germline CDR1 is SQVTM and CDR2 is ANQGSEA. V was pared by 6 bases and J by 12 bases, with 16 bases between. The CDR3 spans 11 residues. The CDR3 protein is CSVYYRDHQYF. The DNA for the CDR3 is TGCAGCGTCTACTACCGTGACCACCAGTATTTT.

Regarding this clonotype: It may be a read error: a sequence one base away is much more abundant. V and J are TRBV11-2 and TRBJ2-1, with 11 positions matching TRBD1. This CDR3 is built from 14 residues. The germline CDR1 and CDR2 sequences are SGHAT and FQNNGV. J was trimmed by 13 bases and V by 5 bases; bases with no gene match: 10. In DNA, the CDR3 is TGTGCCAGCAGCCGGACAGGGGGCCGTGAGACCCAGTTCTTC. Amino acids: CASSRTGGRETQFF.

The J gene is TRBJ2-4, the V gene TRBV27; 11 bases match TRBD2. J was trimmed by 13 bases and V by 5 bases; bases with no gene match: 10. The germline V gene has CDR1 MNHEY and CDR2 SMNVEV (reference sequence). The CDR3 runs 14 residues. CDR3 DNA sequence: TGTGCCAGCAGTCCGGGACTAGCGGCGAGGGAGCAGTACTTC. Translation: CASSPGLAAREQYF.

The chain employs TRBV5-6 and TRBJ2-5, with D perhaps matching TRBD2 (5 bases). TRBJ2-7 explains the end of the DNA better; the J call may be wrong. The CDR3 spans 14 residues. Germline-derived CDR1 and CDR2 are SGHDT and YYEEEE. The DNA for the CDR3 is TGTGCCAGCAGCCTCGAGAGGGTTTCTTTCGAGCAGTACTTC. It codes for CASSLERVSFEQYF.

The chain employs TRBV11-2 and TRBJ2-5; 8 positions agree with TRBD2. The V and J ends lost 0 bases and 0 bases, in that order; junction bases with no gene match: 3. Germline-derived CDR1 and CDR2 are SGHAT and FQNNGV. This CDR3 region has 16 residues. The CDR3 nucleotides read TGTGCCAGCAGCTTAGAGTATAGCGGGGACCAAGAGACCCAGTACTTC. As protein: CASSLEYSGDQETQYF. The whole variable domain, filled in from reference TRBV11-2 and TRBJ2-5, reads EAGVAQSPRYKIIEKRQSVAFWCNPISGHATLYWYQQILGQGPKLLIQFQNNGVVDDSQLPKDRFSAERLKGVDSTLKIQPAKLEDSAVYLCASSLEYSGDQETQYFGPGTRLLVL.

This clonotype showed up just a few times. The chain has TRBV4-2 and TRBJ2-5; D is unresolved. The CDR3 sequence is 14 residues long. In germline, CDR1 is LGHNA, CDR2 YNFKEQ. The V end lost 1 base, the J end lost 11 bases, and 17 bases lay between the germline ends. The CDR3 sequence is CASSQVNKAVKQYF. CDR3 nucleotide sequence: TGTGCCAGCAGCCAAGTAAATAAGGCGGTCAAGCAGTACTTC.

The chain links TRBV27 to TRBJ2-7; weak D call: TRBD1 (5 bases). The CDR3 spans 15 residues. With 0 bases removed from V and 2 bases from J, the gap between germline ends came to 11 bases. Germline V gene sequence: CDR1 MNHEY, CDR2 SMNVEV (reference sequence). CDR3 coding DNA: TGTGCCAGCAGTTTATCGGGTTCGACAGCCTACGAGCAGTACTTC. Amino acid sequence: CASSLSGSTAYEQYF.

This clonotype was picked up many times. The J gene is TRBJ2-7, the V gene TRBV21-1; TRBD1 is taken as the D call from the table, unchecked against the DNA. TRBV21-1 is classified as a pseudogene. This CDR3 has 14 amino acids. Here the CDR3 DNA reads TGTGCCAGCAGCATGGACAGGGCCATCTACGAGCAGTACTTC. It codes for CASSMDRAIYEQYF.

In its sample, this clonotype was seen a few times. V gene TRBV7-9 combines with J gene TRBJ2-1; 9 nucleotides line up with TRBD1. This CDR3 region has 12 residues. Germline V gene data show CDR1 as SEHNR and CDR2 as FQNEAQ (reference sequence). V lost 10 bases, J lost 7 bases, and 5 bases stayed unmatched. CDR3 protein: CATGTGMNEQFF. The DNA for the CDR3 is TGTGCCACTGGGACAGGGATGAATGAGCAGTTCTTC.

The chain is built from TRBV7-9 and TRBJ2-7; 10 bases match TRBD2. Germline V gene lookup returns CDR1 SEHNR and CDR2 FQNEAQ (reference sequence). V lost 5 bases, J lost 6 bases, and 19 bases stayed unmatched. The CDR3 is made up of 18 amino acids. CDR3 loop: CASSPFPQLAGKRGEQYF. In nucleotides, the CDR3 is TGTGCCAGCAGCCCATTCCCCCAACTAGCGGGAAAAAGAGGCGAGCAGTACTTC.

The V gene is TRBV7-9, the J gene TRBJ2-1; TRBD2 agrees at 7 bases. The CDR3 contains 14 residues. The germline V gene encodes CDR1 SEHNR and CDR2 FQNEAQ (reference sequence). V gave up 6 bases and J gave up 9 bases; unmatched junction bases: 11. CDR3 sequence reads: CASSSAQGGSEQFF. The CDR3 nucleotides are TGTGCCAGCAGTTCAGCCCAAGGCGGGAGTGAGCAGTTCTTC.

This clonotype was seen more than once but under ten times. The chain carries TRBV7-6 and TRBJ1-4; D is unclear. The germline V gene has CDR1 SGHVS and CDR2 FNYEAQ. V lost 0 bases to trimming and J lost 6 bases, with 14 bases between them. This CDR3 spans 16 amino acids. The CDR3 sequence: CASSLARGNSDEKLFF. The CDR3, as DNA: TGTGCCAGCAGCTTAGCGAGAGGGAATTCAGATGAAAAACTGTTTTTT.

In this sample, this clonotype turned up a few times. This chain uses TRBV7-2 with TRBJ1-4; D remains ambiguous. Germline CDR1 and CDR2: SGHTA and FQGNSA. The CDR3 runs to 13 residues. V was pared by 2 bases and J by 12 bases, with 13 bases between. The CDR3 DNA is TGTGCCAGCAGCTTAAGGCCGGGCGGGGAACTGTTTTTT. As protein: CASSLRPGGELFF.

This chain uses TRBV10-1 with TRBJ1-2, with 7 nucleotides matching TRBD1. The CDR3 covers 16 residues. Germline loops: CDR1 WNHNN, CDR2 SYGVQD (reference sequence). V shed 6 bases and J 3 bases; nucleotides not matched to a gene: 13. CDR3 nucleotide sequence: TGCGCCAGCAGCGATGGCCCAGGTGGACAGGACTATGGCTACACCTTC. It codes for CASSDGPGGQDYGYTF.

This clonotype was detected ten times or more. The chain employs TRBV13 and TRBJ2-7; TRBD2 agrees at 8 bases. The CDR3 sequence is 14 residues long. Germline lookup yields CDR1 PRHDT and CDR2 FYEKMQ (reference sequence). Trimming took 3 bases from V and 4 from J; bases not matched to a gene: 5. CDR3 residues: CASSFSGRTYEQYF. The CDR3 region has the DNA TGTGCCAGCAGCTTCAGCGGGAGAACTTACGAGCAGTACTTC.

The CDR3 sequence is CASSLREGQYEQYF. CDR3 DNA: TGTGCCAGCAGCCTGCGGGAGGGCCAATACGAGCAGTACTTC. This chain joins TRBV7-2 and TRBJ2-7; the match to TRBD2 covers 9 bases. The CDR3 is made up of 14 amino acids. Looked up from germline, CDR1 is SGHTA and CDR2 is FQGNSA. After removal of 5 bases from V and 4 bases from J, the junction contained 6 bases not matched to a gene.